This T cell receptor beta chain was sequenced during a study of blood T cell repertoires in COVID-19. On the study more broadly: Whether acute or convalescent, the COVID-19 samples came from the United States, Italy and Spain. T cells, B-cell-depleted T cells, or PBMCs supplied cDNA or gDNA.

V was pared by 4 bases and J by 1 base, with 8 bases of the junction left unmatched. CDR3 size: 16 residues. Germline loops: CDR1 SGHVS, CDR2 FNYEAQ. Original methodology: The authors estimated nucleated cell counts from reference gene primer amplification. The assay was immunoSEQ multiplex PCR, and TCRdb's table has in-frame clones only and misses some. D and trimming come from the DNA, and the V and J calls and clone size come from that table. The repertoire holds under 100,000 clones, with 85% to 90% as singletons. This clone has a single count. The clonotype originates from a man aged 40-49 years with acute or convalescent COVID-19. Sample: peripheral blood. This rearrangement joins TRBV7-6 to TRBJ1-1; 8 bases match TRBD1. The CDR3 region has the DNA TGTGCCAGCAGCTCCTGGACAGGGAAGGGGAACACTGAAGCTTTCTTT. Its translation: CASSSWTGKGNTEAFF.